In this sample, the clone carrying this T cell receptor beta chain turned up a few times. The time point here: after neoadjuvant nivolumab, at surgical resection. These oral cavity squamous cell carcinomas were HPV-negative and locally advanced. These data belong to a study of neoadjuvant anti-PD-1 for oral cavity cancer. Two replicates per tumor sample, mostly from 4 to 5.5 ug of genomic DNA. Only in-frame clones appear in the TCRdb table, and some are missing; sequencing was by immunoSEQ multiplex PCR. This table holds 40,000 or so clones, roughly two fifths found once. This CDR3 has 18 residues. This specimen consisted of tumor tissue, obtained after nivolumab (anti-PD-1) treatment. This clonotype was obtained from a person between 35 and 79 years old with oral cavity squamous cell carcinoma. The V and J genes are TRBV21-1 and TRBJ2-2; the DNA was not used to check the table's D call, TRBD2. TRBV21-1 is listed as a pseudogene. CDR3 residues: CASSKGRSSGGDTGELFF. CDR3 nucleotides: TGTGCCAGCAGCAAAGGTAGGTCTAGCGGGGGGGATACCGGGGAGCTGTTTTTT.